Listed below are T cell receptor beta chains from one sample, sequenced in a study of blood T cells in healthy people across ages. A single record per CDR3 protein comes from TCRdb applying MiXCR to the 5' RACE reads. The sample comprises fewer than 1,000,000 distinct CDR3 sequences, 46% of which are singletons, and 15% to 20% rests with the top ten. The material sequenced was blood. Receptors originate from a man older than 75 in good health. CDR3s include the opening cysteine and the closing phenylalanine or tryptophan. The D gene is left open where the match is weak. Some rows mark clone size as missing; the rest say once, few, many or name a class of expanded clone.

v_call	d_call	clone_size	j_call	cdr3_aa	cdr3_nt
TRBV29-1	.	.	TRBJ2-3	CSVEVVQTTDTQYF	TGCAGCGTTGAAGTGGTACAGACCACAGATACGCAGTATTTT
TRBV24-1	.	.	TRBJ2-1	CATGSRGLNEQFF	TGTGCCACAGGCTCGAGAGGACTAAATGAGCAGTTCTTC
TRBV7-2	.	.	TRBJ2-7	CASSLESRFYEQYF	TGTGCCAGCAGCTTAGAGAGTAGGTTCTACGAGCAGTACTTC
TRBV14	.	few	TRBJ1-2	CASSQERPRRLANYGYTF	TGTGCCAGCAGCCAAGAAAGGCCGAGACGTCTAGCTAACTATGGCTACACCTTC
TRBV29-1	TRBD2	few	TRBJ2-3	CSVGGGLQPTDTQYF	TGCAGCGTTGGGGGGGGATTACAGCCCACAGATACGCAGTATTTT
TRBV24-1	TRBD2	.	TRBJ2-2	CATSDLGLPSSGRAIGELFF	TGTGCCACCAGTGATCTAGGGCTTCCATCTAGCGGGAGGGCCATCGGGGAGCTGTTTTTT
TRBV29-1	.	.	TRBJ2-6	CSVGIRSSGANVLTF	TGCAGCGTTGGTATCCGCTCCTCTGGGGCCAACGTCCTGACTTTC
TRBV7-9	.	.	TRBJ1-1	CASSSTENTEAFF	TGTGCCAGCAGCTCGACCGAAAACACTGAAGCTTTCTTT
TRBV11-2	TRBD2	.	TRBJ2-3	CASSFRTSGMTDTQYF	TGTGCCAGCAGCTTCCGGACTAGCGGGATGACAGATACGCAGTATTTT
TRBV2	.	.	TRBJ2-5	CASSPTRTGQETQYF	TGTGCCAGCAGTCCCACACGGACGGGACAAGAGACCCAGTACTTC
TRBV20-1	TRBD2	few	TRBJ2-1	CSARDSGGRSYNEQFF	TGCAGTGCTAGAGATTCCGGCGGGAGGTCCTACAATGAGCAGTTCTTC
TRBV6-6	TRBD2	few	TRBJ2-5	CASSHGLAGVQETQYF	TGTGCCAGCAGTCACGGACTAGCGGGAGTCCAAGAGACCCAGTACTTC
TRBV4-1	TRBD2	.	TRBJ2-7	CASSQEFGGRNYEQYF	TGCGCCAGCAGCCAAGAATTTGGCGGGAGGAACTACGAGCAGTACTTC
TRBV20-1	.	once	TRBJ1-2	CSARDPSQNGYTF	TGCAGTGCTAGAGATCCGTCCCAGAATGGCTACACCTTC
TRBV10-3	TRBD2	.	TRBJ2-1	CAISVGAGGIYNEQFF	TGTGCCATCAGTGTGGGGGCGGGGGGAATTTACAATGAGCAGTTCTTC
TRBV25-1	.	few	TRBJ2-7	CASSEPGEGYEQYF	TGTGCCAGCAGTGAACCAGGGGAAGGCTACGAGCAGTACTTC
TRBV15	TRBD2	.	TRBJ2-7	CATSRGTSGLTYEQYF	TGTGCCACCAGCAGAGGGACTAGCGGGCTTACCTACGAGCAGTACTTC
TRBV20-1	TRBD2	.	TRBJ2-1	CSAGLAGGFEQFF	TGCAGCGCCGGACTAGCGGGAGGGTTTGAGCAGTTCTTC
TRBV25-1	.	many	TRBJ2-7	CASGQSYEQYF	TGTGCCAGCGGACAGTCCTACGAGCAGTACTTC
TRBV9	TRBD1	.	TRBJ1-1	CASSVTGAKNTEAFF	TGTGCCAGCAGCGTAACAGGGGCCAAGAACACTGAAGCTTTCTTT
TRBV16	TRBD2	.	TRBJ2-1	CASSPLIGAEKSGDGEQFF	TGTGCCAGCAGCCCCCTAATAGGGGCCGAGAAGAGCGGGGACGGGGAGCAGTTCTTC
TRBV24-1	TRBD2	many	TRBJ2-3	CATRGAGTSGTDTQYF	TGTGCCACCAGGGGCGCCGGGACTAGCGGGACAGATACGCAGTATTTT
TRBV20-1	.	.	TRBJ2-1	CSARGGGRGSNEQFF	TGCAGTGCTAGAGGTGGTGGGAGAGGGAGCAATGAGCAGTTCTTC
TRBV7-9	.	.	TRBJ1-2	CASSLGGFYGYTF	TGTGCCAGCAGCTTGGGGGGCTTCTATGGCTACACCTTC
TRBV7-2	.	.	TRBJ2-7	CASSHLTGFHYEQYF	TGTGCCAGCAGCCATCTAACAGGGTTCCACTACGAGCAGTACTTC
TRBV5-1	TRBD2	once	TRBJ2-5	CASSLTGGNNEQYF	TGCGCCAGCAGCTTGACGGGAGGGAACAATGAGCAGTACTTC